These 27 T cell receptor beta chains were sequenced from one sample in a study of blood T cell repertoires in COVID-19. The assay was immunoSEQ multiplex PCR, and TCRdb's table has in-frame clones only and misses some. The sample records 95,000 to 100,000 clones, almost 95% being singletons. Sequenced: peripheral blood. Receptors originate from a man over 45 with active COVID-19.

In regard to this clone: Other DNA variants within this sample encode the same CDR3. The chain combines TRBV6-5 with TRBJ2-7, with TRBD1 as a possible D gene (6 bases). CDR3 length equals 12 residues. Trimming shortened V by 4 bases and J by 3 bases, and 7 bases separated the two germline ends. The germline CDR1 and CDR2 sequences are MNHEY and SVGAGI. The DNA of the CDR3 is TGTGCCAGCAGTTTGGACAGCTACGAGCAGTACTTC. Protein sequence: CASSLDSYEQYF.

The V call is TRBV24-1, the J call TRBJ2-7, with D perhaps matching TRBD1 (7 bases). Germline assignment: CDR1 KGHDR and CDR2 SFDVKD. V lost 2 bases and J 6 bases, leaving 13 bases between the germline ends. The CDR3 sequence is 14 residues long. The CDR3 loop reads CATSDSNRGGEQYF. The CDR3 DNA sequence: TGTGCCACCAGTGATTCGAACAGGGGAGGCGAGCAGTACTTC.

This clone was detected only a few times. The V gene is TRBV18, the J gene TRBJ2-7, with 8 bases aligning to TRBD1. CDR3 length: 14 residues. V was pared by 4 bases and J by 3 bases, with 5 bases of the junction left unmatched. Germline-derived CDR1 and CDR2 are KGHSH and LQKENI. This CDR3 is CASSLDRVFYEQYF. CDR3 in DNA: TGTGCCAGCTCACTGGACAGGGTGTTCTACGAGCAGTACTTC.

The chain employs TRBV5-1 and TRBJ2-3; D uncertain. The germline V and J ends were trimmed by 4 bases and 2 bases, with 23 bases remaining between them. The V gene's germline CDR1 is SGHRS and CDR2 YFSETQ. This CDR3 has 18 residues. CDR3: CASSPPLLSSSHTDTQYF. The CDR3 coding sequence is TGCGCCAGCAGCCCACCACTTTTATCCTCGAGCCACACAGATACGCAGTATTTT.

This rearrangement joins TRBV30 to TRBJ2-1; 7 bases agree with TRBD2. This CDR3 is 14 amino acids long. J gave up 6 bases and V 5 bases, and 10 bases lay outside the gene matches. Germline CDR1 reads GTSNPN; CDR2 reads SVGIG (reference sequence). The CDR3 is CAWGRRRGSNEQFF. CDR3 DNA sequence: TGTGCCTGGGGCCGGAGGCGGGGGTCCAATGAGCAGTTCTTC.

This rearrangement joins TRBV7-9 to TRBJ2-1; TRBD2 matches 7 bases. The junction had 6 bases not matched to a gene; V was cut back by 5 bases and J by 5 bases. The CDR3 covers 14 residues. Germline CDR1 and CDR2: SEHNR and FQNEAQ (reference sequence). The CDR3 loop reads CASSRGVHDNEQFF. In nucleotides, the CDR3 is TGTGCCAGCAGCCGGGGGGTCCATGACAATGAGCAGTTCTTC.

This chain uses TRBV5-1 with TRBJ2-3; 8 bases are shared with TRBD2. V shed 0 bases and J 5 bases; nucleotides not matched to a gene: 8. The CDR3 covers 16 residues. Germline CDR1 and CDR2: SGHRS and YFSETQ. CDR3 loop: CASSLGLAQDRDTQYF. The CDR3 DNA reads TGCGCCAGCAGCTTGGGACTAGCGCAAGATAGAGATACGCAGTATTTT.

DNA for the CDR3: TGTGCCAGCAGTGCCTCGACAGCCACTGAAGCTTTCTTT. It encodes CASSASTATEAFF. This rearrangement joins TRBV6-4 to TRBJ1-1; the D gene is possibly TRBD1 (5 bases). The V and J ends lost 4 bases and 4 bases respectively, with 10 bases between them. CDR1 and CDR2 (germline): MRHNA, SNTAGT. This CDR3 region has 13 residues.

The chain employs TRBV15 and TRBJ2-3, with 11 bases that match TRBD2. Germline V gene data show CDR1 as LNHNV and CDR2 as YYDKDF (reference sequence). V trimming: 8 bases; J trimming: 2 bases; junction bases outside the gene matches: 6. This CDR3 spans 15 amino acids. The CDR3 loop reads CATGGTSGLTDTQYF. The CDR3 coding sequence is TGTGCCACCGGTGGGACTAGCGGACTCACAGATACGCAGTATTTT.

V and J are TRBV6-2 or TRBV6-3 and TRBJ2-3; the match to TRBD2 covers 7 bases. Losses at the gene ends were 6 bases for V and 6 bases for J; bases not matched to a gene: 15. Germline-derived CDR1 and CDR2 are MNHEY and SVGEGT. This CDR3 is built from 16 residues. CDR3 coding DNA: TGTGCCAGCAGCCCCCGTGGGGGGGAAAGGTGGGATACGCAGTATTTT. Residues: CASSPRGGERWDTQYF.

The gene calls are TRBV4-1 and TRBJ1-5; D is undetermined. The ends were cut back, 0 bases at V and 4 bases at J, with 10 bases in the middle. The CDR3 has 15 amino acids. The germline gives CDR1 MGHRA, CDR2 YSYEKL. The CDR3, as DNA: TGCGCCAGCAGCCAAGAGAGTTCATCTAATCAGCCCCAGCATTTT. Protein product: CASSQESSSNQPQHF.

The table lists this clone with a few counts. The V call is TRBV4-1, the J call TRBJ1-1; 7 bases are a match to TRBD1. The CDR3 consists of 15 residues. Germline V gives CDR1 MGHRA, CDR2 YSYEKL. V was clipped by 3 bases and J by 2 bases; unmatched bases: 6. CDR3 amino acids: CASSHSRQGNTEAFF. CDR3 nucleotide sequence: TGCGCCAGCAGCCATTCCAGACAGGGAAACACTGAAGCTTTCTTT.

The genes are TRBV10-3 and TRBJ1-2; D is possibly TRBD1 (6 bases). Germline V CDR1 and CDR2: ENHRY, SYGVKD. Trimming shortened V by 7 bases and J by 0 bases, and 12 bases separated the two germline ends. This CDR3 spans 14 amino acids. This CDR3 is CAIKRQETNYGYTF. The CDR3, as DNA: TGTGCCATCAAAAGACAGGAGACTAACTATGGCTACACCTTC.

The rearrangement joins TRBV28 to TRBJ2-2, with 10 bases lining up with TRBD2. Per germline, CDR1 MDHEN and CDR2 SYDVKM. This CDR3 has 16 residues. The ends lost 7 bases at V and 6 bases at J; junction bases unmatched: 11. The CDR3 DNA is TGTGCCAGCACCCTCCAGTCTAGCGGGGGTGCCGGGGAGCTGTTTTTT. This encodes CASTLQSSGGAGELFF.

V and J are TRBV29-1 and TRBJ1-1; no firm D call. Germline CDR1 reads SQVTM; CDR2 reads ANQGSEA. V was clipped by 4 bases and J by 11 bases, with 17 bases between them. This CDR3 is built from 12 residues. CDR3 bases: TGCAGCGTTGTCAGGCAGCCTTCCACCGCTTTCTTT. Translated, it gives CSVVRQPSTAFF.

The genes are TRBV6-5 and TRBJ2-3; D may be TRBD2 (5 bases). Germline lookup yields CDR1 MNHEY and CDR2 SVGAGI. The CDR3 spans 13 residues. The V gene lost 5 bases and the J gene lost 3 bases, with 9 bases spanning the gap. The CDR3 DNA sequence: TGTGCCAGCAGTAAACTAGGGACAGATACGCAGTATTTT. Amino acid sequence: CASSKLGTDTQYF.

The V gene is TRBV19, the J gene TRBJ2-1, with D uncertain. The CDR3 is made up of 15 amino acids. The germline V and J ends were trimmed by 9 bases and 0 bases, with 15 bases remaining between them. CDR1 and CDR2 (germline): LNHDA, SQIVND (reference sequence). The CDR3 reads CASKPTGFSYNEQFF. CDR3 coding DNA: TGTGCCAGCAAGCCCACCGGGTTCTCCTACAATGAGCAGTTCTTC.

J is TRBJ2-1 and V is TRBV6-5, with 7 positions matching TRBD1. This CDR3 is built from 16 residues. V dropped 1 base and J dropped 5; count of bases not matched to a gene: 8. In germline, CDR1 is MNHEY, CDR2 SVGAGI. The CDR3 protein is CASSYWVGGLNNEQFF. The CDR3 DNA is TGTGCCAGCAGTTACTGGGTAGGGGGCTTGAACAATGAGCAGTTCTTC.

In nucleotides, the CDR3 is TGTGCCAGCAGTGAACCTCTCCCGCGGGGGGACACCGGGGAGCTGTTTTTT. This encodes CASSEPLPRGDTGELFF. The genes are TRBV2 and TRBJ2-2; TRBD2 aligns across 8 bases. J was trimmed by 3 bases and V by 2 bases; bases with no gene match: 8. There are 17 residues in the CDR3. Germline V gene sequence: CDR1 SNHLY, CDR2 FYNNEI.

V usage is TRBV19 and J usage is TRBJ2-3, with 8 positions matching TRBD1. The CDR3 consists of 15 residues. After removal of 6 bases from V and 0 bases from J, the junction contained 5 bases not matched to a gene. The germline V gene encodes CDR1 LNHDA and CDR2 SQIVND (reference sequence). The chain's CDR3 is CASRGTGTSTDTQYF. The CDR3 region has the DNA TGTGCCAGTAGGGGGACAGGTACTAGCACAGATACGCAGTATTTT.

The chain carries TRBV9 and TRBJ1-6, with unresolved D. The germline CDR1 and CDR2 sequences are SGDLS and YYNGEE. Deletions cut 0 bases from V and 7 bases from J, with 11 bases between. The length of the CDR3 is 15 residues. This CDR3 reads CASSVGPGLNSPLHF. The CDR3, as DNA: TGTGCCAGCAGCGTAGGTCCGGGGTTAAATTCACCCCTCCACTTT.

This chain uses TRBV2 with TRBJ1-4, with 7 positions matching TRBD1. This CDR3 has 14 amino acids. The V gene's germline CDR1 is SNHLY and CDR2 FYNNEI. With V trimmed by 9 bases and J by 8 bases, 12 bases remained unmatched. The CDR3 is CASTAGTVFEKLFF. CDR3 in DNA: TGTGCCAGTACTGCCGGGACAGTGTTCGAAAAACTGTTTTTT. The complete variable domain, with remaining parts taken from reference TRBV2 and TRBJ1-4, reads EPEVTQTPSHQVTQMGQEVILRCVPISNHLYFYWYRQILGQKVEFLVSFYNNEISEKSEIFDDQFSVERPDGSNFTLKIRSTKLEDSAMYFCASTAGTVFEKLFFGSGTQLSVL.

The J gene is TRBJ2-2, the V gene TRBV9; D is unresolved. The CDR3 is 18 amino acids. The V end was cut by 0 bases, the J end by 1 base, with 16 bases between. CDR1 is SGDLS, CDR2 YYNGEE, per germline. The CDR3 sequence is CASSVALLGDGNTGELFF. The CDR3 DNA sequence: TGTGCCAGCAGCGTAGCGCTCTTGGGCGACGGGAACACCGGGGAGCTGTTTTTT.

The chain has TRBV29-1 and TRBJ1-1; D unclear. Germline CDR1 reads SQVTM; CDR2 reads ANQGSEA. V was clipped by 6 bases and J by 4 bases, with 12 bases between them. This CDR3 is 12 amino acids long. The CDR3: CSVDAGSTEAFF. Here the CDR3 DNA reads TGCAGCGTCGACGCCGGGTCCACTGAAGCTTTCTTT.

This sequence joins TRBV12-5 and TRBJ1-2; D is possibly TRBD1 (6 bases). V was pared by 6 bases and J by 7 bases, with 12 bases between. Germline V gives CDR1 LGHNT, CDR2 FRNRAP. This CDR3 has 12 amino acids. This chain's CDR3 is CASGLGGTGYTF. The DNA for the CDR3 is TGTGCTAGTGGGCTTGGGGGCACTGGCTACACCTTC. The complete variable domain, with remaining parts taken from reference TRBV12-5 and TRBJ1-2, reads DARVTQTPRHKVTEMGQEVTMRCQPILGHNTVFWYRQTMMQGLELLAYFRNRAPLDDSGMPKDRFSAEMPDATLATLKIQPSEPRDSAVYFCASGLGGTGYTFGSGTRLTVV.

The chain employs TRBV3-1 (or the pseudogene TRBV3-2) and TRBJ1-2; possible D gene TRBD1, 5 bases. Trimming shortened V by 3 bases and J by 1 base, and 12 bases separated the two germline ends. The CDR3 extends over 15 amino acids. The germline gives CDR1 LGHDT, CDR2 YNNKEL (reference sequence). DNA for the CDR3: TGTGCCAGCAGCCATAAGGGGACTGTTAACTATGGCTACACCTTC. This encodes CASSHKGTVNYGYTF.

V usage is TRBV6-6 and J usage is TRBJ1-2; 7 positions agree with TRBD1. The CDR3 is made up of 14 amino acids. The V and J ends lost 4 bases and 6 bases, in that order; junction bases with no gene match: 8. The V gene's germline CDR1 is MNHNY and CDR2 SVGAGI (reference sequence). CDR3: CASSSLTGLDGYTF. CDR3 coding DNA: TGTGCCAGCAGTTCCCTGACAGGGTTGGATGGCTACACCTTC.